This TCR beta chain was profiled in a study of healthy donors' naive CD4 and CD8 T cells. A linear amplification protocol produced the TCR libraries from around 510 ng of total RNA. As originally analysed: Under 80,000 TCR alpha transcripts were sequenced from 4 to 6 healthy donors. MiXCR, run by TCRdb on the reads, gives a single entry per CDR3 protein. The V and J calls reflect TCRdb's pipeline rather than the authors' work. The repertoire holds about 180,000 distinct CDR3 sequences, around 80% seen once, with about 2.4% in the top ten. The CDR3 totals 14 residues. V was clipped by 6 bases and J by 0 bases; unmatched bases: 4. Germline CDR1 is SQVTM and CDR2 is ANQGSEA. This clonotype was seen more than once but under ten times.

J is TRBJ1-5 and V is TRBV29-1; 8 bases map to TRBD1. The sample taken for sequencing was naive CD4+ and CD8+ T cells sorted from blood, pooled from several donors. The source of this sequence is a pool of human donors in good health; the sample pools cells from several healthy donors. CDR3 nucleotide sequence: TGCAGCGTCGGGGACAGGTATAGCAATCAGCCCCAGCATTTT. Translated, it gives CSVGDRYSNQPQHF.